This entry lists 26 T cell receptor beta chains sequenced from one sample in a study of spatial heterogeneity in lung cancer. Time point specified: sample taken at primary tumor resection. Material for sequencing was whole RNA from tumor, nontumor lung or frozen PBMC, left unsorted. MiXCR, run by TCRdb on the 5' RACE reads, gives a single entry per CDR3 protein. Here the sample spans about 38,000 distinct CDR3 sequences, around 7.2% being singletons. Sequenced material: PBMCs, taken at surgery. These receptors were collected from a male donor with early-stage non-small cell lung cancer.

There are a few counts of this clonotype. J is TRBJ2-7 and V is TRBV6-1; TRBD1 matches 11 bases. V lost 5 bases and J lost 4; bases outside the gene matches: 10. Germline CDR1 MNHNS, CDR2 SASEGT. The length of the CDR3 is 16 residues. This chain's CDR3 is CASSSPGQGALYEQYF. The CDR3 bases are TGTGCCAGCAGTTCTCCTGGACAGGGGGCTTTGTACGAGCAGTACTTC.

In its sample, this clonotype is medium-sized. CDR3 nucleotide sequence: TGTGCCAGCAGAGATCCGGGACAGGGAAAAAACATTCAGTACTTC. Its protein is CASRDPGQGKNIQYF. The V and J genes are TRBV6-1 and TRBJ2-4; TRBD1 aligns across 9 bases. Germline V gene data show CDR1 as MNHNS and CDR2 as SASEGT. V was pared by 6 bases and J by 4 bases, with 7 bases of the junction left unmatched. This CDR3 has 15 residues.

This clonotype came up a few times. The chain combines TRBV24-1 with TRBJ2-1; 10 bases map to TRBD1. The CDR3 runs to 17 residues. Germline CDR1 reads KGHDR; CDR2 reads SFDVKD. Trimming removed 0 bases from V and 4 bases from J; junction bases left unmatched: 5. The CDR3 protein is CATSDLQGTGVYNEQFF. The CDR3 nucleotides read TGTGCCACCAGTGATTTGCAAGGGACAGGGGTATACAATGAGCAGTTCTTC.

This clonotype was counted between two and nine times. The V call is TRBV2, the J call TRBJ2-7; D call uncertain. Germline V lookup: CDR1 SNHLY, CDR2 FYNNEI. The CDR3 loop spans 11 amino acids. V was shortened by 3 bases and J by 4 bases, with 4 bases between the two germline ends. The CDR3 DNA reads TGTGCCAGCAGTGACCGGTACGAGCAGTACGTC. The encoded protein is CASSDRYEQYV.

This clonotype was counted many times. CDR3 residues: CASSYQRTSGAGEQFF. CDR3 bases: TGTGCCAGCAGTTACCAACGTACTAGCGGGGCCGGAGAGCAGTTCTTC. This rearrangement joins TRBV6-5 to TRBJ2-1; TRBD2 agrees at 10 bases. Germline V gives CDR1 MNHEY, CDR2 SVGAGI. This CDR3 is 16 amino acids long. The V and J ends lost 2 bases and 10 bases, in that order; junction bases with no gene match: 11.

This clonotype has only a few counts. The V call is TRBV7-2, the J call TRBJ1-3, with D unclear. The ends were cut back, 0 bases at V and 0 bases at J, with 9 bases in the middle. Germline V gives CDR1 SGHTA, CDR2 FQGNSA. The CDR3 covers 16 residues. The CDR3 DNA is TGTGCCAGCAGCTTAGCGATTGGTGCCTCTGGAAACACCATATATTTT. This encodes CASSLAIGASGNTIYF. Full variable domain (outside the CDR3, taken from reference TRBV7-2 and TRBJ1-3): GAGVSQSPSNKVTEKGKDVELRCDPISGHTALYWYRQSLGQGLEFLIYFQGNSAPDKSGLPSDRFSAERTGGSVSTLTIQRTQQEDSAVYLCASSLAIGASGNTIYFGEGSWLTVV.

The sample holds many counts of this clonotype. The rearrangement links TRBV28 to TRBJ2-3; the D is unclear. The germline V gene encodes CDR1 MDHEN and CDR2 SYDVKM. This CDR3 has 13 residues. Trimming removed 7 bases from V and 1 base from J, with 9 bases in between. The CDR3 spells CASIYGGTDTQYF. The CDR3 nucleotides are TGTGCCAGCATCTACGGCGGCACAGATACGCAGTATTTT.

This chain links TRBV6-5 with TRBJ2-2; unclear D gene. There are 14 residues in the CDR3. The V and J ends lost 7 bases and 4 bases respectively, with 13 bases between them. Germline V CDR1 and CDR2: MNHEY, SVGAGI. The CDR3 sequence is CASMPGLSTGELFF. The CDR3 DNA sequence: TGTGCCAGCATGCCCGGCTTATCCACCGGGGAGCTGTTTTTT.

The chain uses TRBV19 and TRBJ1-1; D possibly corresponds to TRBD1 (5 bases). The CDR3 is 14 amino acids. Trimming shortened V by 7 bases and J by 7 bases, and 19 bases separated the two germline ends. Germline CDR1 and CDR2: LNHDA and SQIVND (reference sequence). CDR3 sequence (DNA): TGTGCCAGTACCCTCCGGGACCTCACCTTTGAAGCTTTCTTT. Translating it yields CASTLRDLTFEAFF. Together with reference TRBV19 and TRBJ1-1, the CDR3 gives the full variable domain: DGGITQSPKYLFRKEGQNVTLSCEQNLNHDAMYWYRQDPGQGLRLIYYSQIVNDFQKGDIAEGYSVSREKKESFPLTVTSAQKNPTAFYLCASTLRDLTFEAFFGQGTRLTVV.

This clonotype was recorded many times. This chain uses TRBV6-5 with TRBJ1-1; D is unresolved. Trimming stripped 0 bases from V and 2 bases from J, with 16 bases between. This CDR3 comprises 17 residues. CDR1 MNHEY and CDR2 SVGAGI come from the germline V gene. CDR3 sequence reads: CASSYSTPNAANTEAFF. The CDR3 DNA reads TGTGCCAGCAGTTACTCGACCCCCAACGCAGCTAACACTGAAGCTTTCTTT.

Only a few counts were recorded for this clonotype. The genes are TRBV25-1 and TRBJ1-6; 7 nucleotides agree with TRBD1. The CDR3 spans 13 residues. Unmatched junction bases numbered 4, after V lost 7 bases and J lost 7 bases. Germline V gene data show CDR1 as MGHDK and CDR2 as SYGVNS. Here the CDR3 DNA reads TGTGCCAGCAAGGGGGCGCGCAATTCACCCCTCCACTTT. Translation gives CASKGARNSPLHF.

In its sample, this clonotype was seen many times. CDR3: CASSPRTGSTDTQYF. CDR3 nucleotide sequence: TGTGCCAGCAGCCCGAGGACAGGGAGCACAGATACGCAGTATTTT. V gene TRBV7-6 combines with J gene TRBJ2-3; 8 bases are shared with TRBD1. CDR3 length equals 15 residues. V shed 5 bases, J shed 0 bases, and the junction held 4 bases outside the gene matches. In germline, CDR1 is SGHVS, CDR2 FNYEAQ.

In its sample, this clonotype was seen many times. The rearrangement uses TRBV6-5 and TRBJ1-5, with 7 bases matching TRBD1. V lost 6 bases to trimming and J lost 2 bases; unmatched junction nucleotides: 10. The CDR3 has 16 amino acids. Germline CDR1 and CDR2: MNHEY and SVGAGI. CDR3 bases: TGTGCCAGCAGACGGACAGGTCTGAGGGGCAATCAGCCCCAGCATTTT. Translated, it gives CASRRTGLRGNQPQHF.

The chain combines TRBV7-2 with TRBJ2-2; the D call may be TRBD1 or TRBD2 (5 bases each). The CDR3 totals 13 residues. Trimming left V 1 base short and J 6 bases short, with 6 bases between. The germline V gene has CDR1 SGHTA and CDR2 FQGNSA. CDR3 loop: CASSLVGAGELFF. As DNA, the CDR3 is TGTGCCAGCAGCTTAGTGGGGGCCGGGGAGCTGTTTTTT.

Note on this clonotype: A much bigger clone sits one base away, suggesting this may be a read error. The CDR3 DNA sequence: TGTGTCAGCAGCTCCGGGACTAGCGGGAGGGCCTCCATCTTC. Protein sequence: CVSSSGTSGRASIF. The V gene is TRBV11-1, the J gene TRBJ2-7, with 16 bases aligning to TRBD2. In germline, CDR1 is SGHAT, CDR2 FQDESV (reference sequence). The CDR3 spans 14 residues.

CDR3 protein: CASSLRREGLVGELFF. The CDR3, as DNA: TGTGCCAGCAGTTTAAGGCGGGAGGGCCTCGTCGGGGAGCTGTTTTTT. The V call is TRBV12-3 or TRBV12-4, the J call TRBJ2-2; 9 nucleotides line up with TRBD2. Trimming cost V 2 bases and J 7 bases; bases outside gene matches: 8. This CDR3 is 16 amino acids long.

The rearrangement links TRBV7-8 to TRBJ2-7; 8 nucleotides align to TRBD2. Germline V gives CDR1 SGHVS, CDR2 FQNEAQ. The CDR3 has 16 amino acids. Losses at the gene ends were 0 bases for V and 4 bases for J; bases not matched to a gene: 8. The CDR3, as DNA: TGTGCCAGCAGCTTAGCAGGGACTAGGGGAAGATACGAGCAGTACTTC. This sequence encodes CASSLAGTRGRYEQYF.

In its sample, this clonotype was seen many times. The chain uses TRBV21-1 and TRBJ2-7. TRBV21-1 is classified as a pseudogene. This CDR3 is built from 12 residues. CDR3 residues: CASSKEAYEQYV. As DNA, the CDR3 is TGTGCCAGCAGCAAAGAGGCCTACGAGCAGTACGTC.

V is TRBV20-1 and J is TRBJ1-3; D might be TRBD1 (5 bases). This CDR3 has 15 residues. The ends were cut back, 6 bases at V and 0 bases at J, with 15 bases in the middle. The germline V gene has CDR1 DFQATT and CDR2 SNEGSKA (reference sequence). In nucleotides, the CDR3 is TGCAGTGCCCCTGTCTGGGGGTACTCTGGAAACACCATATATTTT. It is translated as CSAPVWGYSGNTIYF.

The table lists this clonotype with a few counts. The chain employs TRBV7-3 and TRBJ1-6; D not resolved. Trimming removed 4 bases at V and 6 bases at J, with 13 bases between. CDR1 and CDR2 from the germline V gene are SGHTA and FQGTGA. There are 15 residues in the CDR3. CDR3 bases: TGTGCCAGCAGCTCAGACTCAGGAATTAATTCACCCCTCCACTTT. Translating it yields CASSSDSGINSPLHF.

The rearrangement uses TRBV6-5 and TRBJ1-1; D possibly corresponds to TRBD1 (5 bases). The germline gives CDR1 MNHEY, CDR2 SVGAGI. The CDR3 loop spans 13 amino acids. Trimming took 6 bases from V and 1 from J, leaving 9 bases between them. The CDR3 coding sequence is TGTGCCAGCAGGGACACTCGGAACACTGAAGCTTTCTTT. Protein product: CASRDTRNTEAFF.

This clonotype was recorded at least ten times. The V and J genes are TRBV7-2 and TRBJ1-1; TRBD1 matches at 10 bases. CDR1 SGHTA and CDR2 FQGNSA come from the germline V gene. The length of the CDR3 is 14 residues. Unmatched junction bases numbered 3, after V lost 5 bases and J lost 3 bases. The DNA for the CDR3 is TGTGCCAGCAGCCTCGACAGGGGGCACACTGAAGCTTTCTTT. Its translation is CASSLDRGHTEAFF.

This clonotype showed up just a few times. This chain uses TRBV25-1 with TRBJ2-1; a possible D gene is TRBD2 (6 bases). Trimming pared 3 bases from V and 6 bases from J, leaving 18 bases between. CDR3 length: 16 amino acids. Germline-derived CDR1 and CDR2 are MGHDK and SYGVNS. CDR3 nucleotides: TGTGCCAGCAGTGATCCGGGGAGGCACGGCGGCAATGAGCAGTTCTTC. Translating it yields CASSDPGRHGGNEQFF.

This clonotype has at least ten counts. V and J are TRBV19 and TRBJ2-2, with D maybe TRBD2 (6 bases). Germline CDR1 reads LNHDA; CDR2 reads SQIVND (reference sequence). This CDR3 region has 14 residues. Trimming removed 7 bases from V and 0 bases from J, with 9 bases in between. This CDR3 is CASNGGANTGELFF. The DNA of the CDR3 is TGTGCCAGTAACGGCGGGGCGAACACCGGGGAGCTGTTTTTT.

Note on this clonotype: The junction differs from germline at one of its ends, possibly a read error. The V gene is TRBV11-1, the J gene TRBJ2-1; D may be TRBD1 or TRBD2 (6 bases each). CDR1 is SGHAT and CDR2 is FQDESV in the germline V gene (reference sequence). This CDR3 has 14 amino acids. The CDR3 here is CGSSWRGNHNEQFF. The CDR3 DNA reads TGTGGCAGCAGCTGGAGGGGGAATCACAATGAGCAGTTCTTC.

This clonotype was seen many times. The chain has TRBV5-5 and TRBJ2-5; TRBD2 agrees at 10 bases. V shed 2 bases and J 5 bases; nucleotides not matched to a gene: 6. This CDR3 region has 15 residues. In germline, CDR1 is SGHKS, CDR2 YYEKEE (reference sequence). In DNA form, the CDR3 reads TGTGCCAGCAGCTTCCAGCGGGGGGGCACTGAGACCCAGTACTTC. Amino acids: CASSFQRGGTETQYF.